The present entry profiles one T cell receptor (beta chain) with its context. Its antigen is currently unknown. The CDR3 length is 16 residues. Germline CDR1 and CDR2: MNHEY and SMNVEV (reference sequence). With 5 bases removed from V and 7 bases from J, the gap between germline ends came to 18 bases. Researchers ran the PCR with 60 Vbeta and 13 Jbeta primers. The protocol was immunoSEQ multiplex PCR, while the TCRdb copy is restricted to in-frame clones and leaves out a portion. The sample table includes about 100,000 clones. This sample was taken from a study of cytomegalovirus exposure and HLA in healthy donors. Study findings and constraints: No immune exposure information besides CMV serostatus was available. Reports state that TCR beta sequences accurately predicted most subjects' HLA-A and HLA-B alleles.

The source is a man aged 50-60 years in good health and CMV-seronegative. The chain combines TRBV27 with TRBJ1-6; D gene uncertain. Sequencing input: PBMCs. The CDR3 DNA is TGTGCCAGCAGTCCCCACGTCGCGGAGTTGAATTCACCCCTCCACTTT. This translates into CASSPHVAELNSPLHF.